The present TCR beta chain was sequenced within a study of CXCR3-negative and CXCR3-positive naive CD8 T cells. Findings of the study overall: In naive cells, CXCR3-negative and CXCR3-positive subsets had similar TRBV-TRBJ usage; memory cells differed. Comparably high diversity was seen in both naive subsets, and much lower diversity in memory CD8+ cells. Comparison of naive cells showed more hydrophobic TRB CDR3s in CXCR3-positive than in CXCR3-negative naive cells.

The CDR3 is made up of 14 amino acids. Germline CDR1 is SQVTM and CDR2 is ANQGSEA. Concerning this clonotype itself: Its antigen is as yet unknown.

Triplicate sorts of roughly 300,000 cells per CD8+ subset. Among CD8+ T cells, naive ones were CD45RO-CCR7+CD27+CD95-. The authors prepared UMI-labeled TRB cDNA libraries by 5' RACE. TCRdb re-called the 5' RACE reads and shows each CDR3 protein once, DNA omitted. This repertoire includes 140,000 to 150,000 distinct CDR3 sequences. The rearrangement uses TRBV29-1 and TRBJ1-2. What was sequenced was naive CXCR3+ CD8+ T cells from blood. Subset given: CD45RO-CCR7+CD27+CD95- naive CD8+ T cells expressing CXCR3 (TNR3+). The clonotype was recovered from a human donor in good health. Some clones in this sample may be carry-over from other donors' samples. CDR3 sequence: CSVEAGGTNYGYTF.